This T cell receptor (beta chain) was found in a study of cytomegalovirus exposure and HLA in healthy donors. Notes on the study in general: Reports credit the classifier with highly specific, highly sensitive diagnosis of cytomegalovirus status. Cytomegalovirus-associated status was assigned to approximately 160 TCR beta chains. Reportedly, TCR beta sequences accurately predicted HLA-A and HLA-B alleles in most subjects. TCR beta sequences numbering around 15,000 were associated with HLA alleles at 0.05 false discovery rate in a later analysis.

The PCR had 60 Vbeta and 13 Jbeta primers. Clones were read by immunoSEQ multiplex PCR, and TCRdb kept only the in-frame ones, dropping some. Of 100,000 to 150,000 clones listed, about four fifths are singletons. As concerns this clone: Its antigen is unknown.

Trimming at V came to 0 bases and at J to 5 bases, leaving 16 bases not matched to a gene. The CDR3 is 20 amino acids. CDR1 and CDR2 (germline): LGHNA, YSLEER. This TCR was sampled from a woman aged 50 to 60 in good health and CMV-seropositive. V and J are TRBV4-3 and TRBJ2-2; TRBD2 matches at 9 bases. The sequenced material came from PBMCs. In nucleotides, the CDR3 is TGCGCCAGCAGCCAAGATTGGCTAGCGGGACCCAGAATCAAGACCGGGGAGCTGTTTTTT. It yields the protein CASSQDWLAGPRIKTGELFF.